This T cell receptor (beta chain) was captured in a study of human T cells and chemical hapten exposure. About the research overall: On around 2 cm by around 2 cm of upper inner arm skin, sensitization was performed with 2% DPC.

TCRdb recomputed calls from the RACE reads with MiXCR, one row per CDR3 protein. The data show around 110,000 distinct CDR3 sequences, with around 10% seen just once and around 1.5% held by the top ten. This CDR3 contains 12 residues. Trimming took 8 bases from V and 4 from J, leaving 11 bases between them. CDR1 and CDR2 (germline): MNHNY, SVGAGI (reference sequence). As to time point: patch test 1, 2 weeks after DPC sensitization. Described treatment: therapeutic diphenylcyclopropenone sensitization with weekly scalp DPC. Every donor had alopecia and was 18 to 70 years old; all were suitable for DPC. Whole blood, unfractionated, served as the material for total RNA extraction. Many counts were recorded for this clonotype.

This chain joins TRBV6-6 and TRBJ2-5; D possibly corresponds to TRBD2 (6 bases). The starting material was whole blood, obtained in connection with sensitization to the hapten diphenylcyclopropenone (DPC). The TCR was taken from a woman between 50 and 59 years old with alopecia areata. Some clones in this sample may be carry-over from other donors' samples. CDR3 residues: CASLSGGETQYF. The CDR3 region has the DNA TGTGCCAGCCTATCCGGGGGAGAGACCCAGTACTTC.